This T cell receptor (beta chain) comes out of a study of blood T cell repertoires in COVID-19. In the study overall: T cells, B-cell-depleted T cells, or PBMCs supplied cDNA or gDNA.

Per germline, CDR1 SGHTA and CDR2 FQGTGA. The CDR3 has 15 amino acids. Trimming removed 4 bases from V and 4 bases from J, with 16 bases in between. As handled by the study authors: It was from reference gene primer amplification that nucleated cell counts were estimated. TCRdb's table, derived via immunoSEQ multiplex PCR, lists solely in-frame clones and lacks some. Clone size and V and J calls were adopted from that table, with D and trimming inferred from the DNA. The sample includes 70,000 to 85,000 clones, 70% to 90% of them seen just once. V usage is TRBV7-3 and J usage is TRBJ2-5; D is undetermined. The TCR comes from a woman older than 75 with acute or convalescent COVID-19. Sequenced: peripheral blood. The CDR3 loop is CASSSTDGFGETQYF. CDR3 DNA: TGTGCCAGCAGCTCTACCGACGGGTTTGGAGAGACCCAGTACTTC. Based on the CDR3 plus reference TRBV7-3 and TRBJ2-5, the full variable domain is GAGVSQTPSNKVTEKGKYVELRCDPISGHTALYWYRQSLGQGPEFLIYFQGTGAADDSGLPNDRFFAVRPEGSVSTLKIQRTERGDSAVYLCASSSTDGFGETQYFGPGTRLLVL.